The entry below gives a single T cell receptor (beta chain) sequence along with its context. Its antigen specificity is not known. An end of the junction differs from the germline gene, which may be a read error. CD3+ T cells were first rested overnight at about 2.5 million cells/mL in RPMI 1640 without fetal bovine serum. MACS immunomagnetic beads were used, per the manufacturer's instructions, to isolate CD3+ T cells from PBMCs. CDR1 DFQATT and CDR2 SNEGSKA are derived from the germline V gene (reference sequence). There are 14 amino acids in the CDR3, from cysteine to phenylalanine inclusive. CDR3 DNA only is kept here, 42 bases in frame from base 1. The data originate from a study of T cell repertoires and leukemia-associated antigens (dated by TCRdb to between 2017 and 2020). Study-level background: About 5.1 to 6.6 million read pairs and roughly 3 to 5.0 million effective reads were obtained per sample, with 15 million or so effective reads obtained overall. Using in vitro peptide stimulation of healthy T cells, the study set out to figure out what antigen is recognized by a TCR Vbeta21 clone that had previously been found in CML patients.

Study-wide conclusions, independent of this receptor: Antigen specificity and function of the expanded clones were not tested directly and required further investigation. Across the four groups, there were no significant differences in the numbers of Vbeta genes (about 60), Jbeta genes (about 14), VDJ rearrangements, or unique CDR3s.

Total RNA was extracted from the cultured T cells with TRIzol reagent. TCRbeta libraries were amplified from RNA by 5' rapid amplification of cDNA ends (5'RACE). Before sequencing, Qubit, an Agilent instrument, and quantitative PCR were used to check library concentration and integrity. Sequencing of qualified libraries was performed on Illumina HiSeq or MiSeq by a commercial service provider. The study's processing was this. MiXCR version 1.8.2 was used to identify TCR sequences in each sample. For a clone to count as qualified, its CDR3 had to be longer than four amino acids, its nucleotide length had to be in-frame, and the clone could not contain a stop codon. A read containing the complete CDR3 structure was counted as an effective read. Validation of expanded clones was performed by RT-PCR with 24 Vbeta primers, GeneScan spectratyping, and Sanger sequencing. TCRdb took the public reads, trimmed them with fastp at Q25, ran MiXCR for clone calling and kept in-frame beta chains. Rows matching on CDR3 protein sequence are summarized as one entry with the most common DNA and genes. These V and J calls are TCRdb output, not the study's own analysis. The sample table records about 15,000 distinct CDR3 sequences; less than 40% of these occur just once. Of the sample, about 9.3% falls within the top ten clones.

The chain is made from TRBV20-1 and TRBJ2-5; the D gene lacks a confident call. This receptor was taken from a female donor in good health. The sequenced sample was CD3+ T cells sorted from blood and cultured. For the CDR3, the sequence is CSASRDTNQETQYF. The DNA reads TGCAGTGCCTCCCGTGACACCAACCAGGAGACCCAGTACTTC.